Shown below are 26 T cell receptor beta chains from a single sample sequenced in a study of read filtering for tumor transcriptome and immune sequencing. This library used roughly 400 ng RNA and molecular barcoded adaptors spanning alpha/delta and beta/gamma chains. MiXCR, applied by TCRdb to the reads, yields one record per CDR3 protein. The repertoire includes over 90,000 distinct CDR3 sequences, 20% to 25% of them detected once, and roughly an eighth sits in the top ten. Sequenced input: a population of CD138-negative cells sorted from bone marrow. These receptors were obtained from a donor aged 40 or over with multiple myeloma.

Comments on this clonotype: This may be a read error, as it is one base from a much larger clone. The chain is built from TRBV6-2 or TRBV6-3 and TRBJ2-7; 9 bases are shared with TRBD2. The germline gives CDR1 MNHEY, CDR2 SVGEGT. This CDR3 is 14 amino acids long. V shed 7 bases, J shed 6 bases, and the junction held 10 bases outside the gene matches. The DNA for the CDR3 is TGTGCCAGCAAGGATAGCGGGGGTTCTTGCGAGCAGTACTTC. Its translation: CASKDSGGSCEQYF.

This clonotype appeared many times. The V and J genes are TRBV30 and TRBJ1-1, with D possibly being TRBD1 (6 bases). Trimming stripped 2 bases from V and 2 bases from J, with 18 bases between. Looked up from germline, CDR1 is GTSNPN and CDR2 is SVGIG (reference sequence). This CDR3 is 16 amino acids long. CDR3 in amino acids: CAWSRQGMRTNTEAFF. The DNA of the CDR3 is TGTGCCTGGAGTCGGCAGGGGATGCGGACCAACACTGAAGCTTTCTTT.

In its sample, this clonotype was seen many times. The V gene is TRBV18, the J gene TRBJ1-2; D is unresolved. Germline assignment: CDR1 KGHSH and CDR2 LQKENI. V was clipped by 4 bases and J by 0 bases, with 12 bases between them. The CDR3 is made up of 15 amino acids. This chain's CDR3 is CASSLADKTNYGYTF. CDR3 DNA sequence: TGTGCCAGCTCACTTGCTGACAAAACTAACTATGGCTACACCTTC.

This clonotype occurred many times. This rearrangement joins TRBV12-3 or TRBV12-4 to TRBJ2-2, with D hard to call. There are 13 residues in the CDR3. Trimming left V 4 bases short and J 5 bases short, with 8 bases between. CDR3 bases: TGTGCCAGCAGTTCACCGAGTACCGGGGAGCTGTTTTTT. Residues: CASSSPSTGELFF.

This clonotype has at least ten counts. This rearrangement joins TRBV5-1 to TRBJ2-5; D gene unclear. Trimming pared 4 bases from V and 3 bases from J, leaving 7 bases between. The length of the CDR3 is 12 residues. Looked up from germline, CDR1 is SGHRS and CDR2 is YFSETQ. The CDR3 sequence: CASSGQEETQYF. DNA for the CDR3: TGCGCCAGCAGCGGGCAGGAAGAGACCCAGTACTTC.

Concerning this clonotype itself: This may stem from a read error, because a much larger clone lies one nucleotide away. The rearrangement links TRBV28 to TRBJ2-7; D perhaps matches TRBD1 (6 bases). The length of the CDR3 is 16 residues. The germline V gene has CDR1 MDHEN and CDR2 SYDVKM. The DNA of the CDR3 is TGTGCCAGCACAACGATCTGGCAGGGGACGTCCTACGAGCGGTACTTC. This gives the protein CASTTIWQGTSYERYF. The variable domain in full, with the rest retrieved from reference TRBV28 and TRBJ2-7, is DVKVTQSSRYLVKRTGEKVFLECVQDMDHENMFWYRQDPGLGLRLIYFSYDVKMKEKGDIPEGYSVSREKKERFSLILESASTNQTSMYLCASTTIWQGTSYERYFGPGTRLTVT.

The chain links TRBV28 to TRBJ2-1; D unresolved. The CDR3 loop spans 12 amino acids. Germline CDR1 MDHEN, CDR2 SYDVKM. In DNA, the CDR3 is TGTGCGTCGGGTAGGGCAAGCAATGAGCAGTTCTTC. This sequence encodes CASGRASNEQFF.

There are many counts of this clonotype. The chain employs TRBV28 and TRBJ1-1; D perhaps matches TRBD1 (5 bases). V was shortened by 8 bases and J by 1 base, with 17 bases between the two germline ends. The CDR3 extends over 15 amino acids. Germline lookup yields CDR1 MDHEN and CDR2 SYDVKM. The CDR3 loop is CASGTPGGRNTEAFF. The CDR3 coding sequence is TGTGCCAGCGGCACCCCCGGGGGGAGGAACACTGAAGCTTTCTTT.

This clonotype has a count of ten or more. V and J are TRBV28 and TRBJ1-4, with D unclear. The CDR3 extends over 12 amino acids. Trimming left V 4 bases short and J 8 bases short, with 8 bases between. Germline lookup yields CDR1 MDHEN and CDR2 SYDVKM. CDR3: CASSSRAEKLFF. In nucleotides, the CDR3 is TGTGCCAGCAGTTCCCGAGCGGAAAAACTGTTTTTT.

As for this clonotype: A much larger clone lies a single base off, so this may be a read error. Lacking the conserved final phenylalanine or tryptophan, this CDR3 likely reflects a read error. The chain carries TRBV11-2 and TRBJ1-4, with TRBD1 matching 7 bases. There are 15 residues in the CDR3. Germline V gene sequence: CDR1 SGHAT, CDR2 FQNNGV. The V and J ends lost 2 bases and 5 bases, in that order; junction bases with no gene match: 5. CDR3 DNA sequence: TGTGCCAGCAGCTTAAGTGTACAGGGGAATGAAAAACTGTTTTCT. It translates to CASSLSVQGNEKLFS.

This clonotype was detected many times. This chain links TRBV7-9 with TRBJ2-3, with D unclear. The V and J ends lost 2 bases and 8 bases respectively, with 8 bases between them. The V gene's germline CDR1 is SEHNR and CDR2 FQNEAQ (reference sequence). The CDR3 loop spans 12 amino acids. This chain's CDR3 is CASSLKESTQYF. The DNA for the CDR3 is TGTGCCAGCAGCTTAAAGGAGTCTACGCAGTATTTT.

With regard to this clonotype: This could be a read error, since a much larger clone is one nucleotide away. The chain links TRBV5-1 to TRBJ2-5, with D perhaps TRBD1 or TRBD2 (5 bases each). The germline V gene has CDR1 SGHRS and CDR2 YFSETQ. The CDR3 consists of 12 residues. The CDR3 region has the DNA TGCGCCAGCAGCTATGGGGGTGAGACCCGGTACTTC. Translating it yields CASSYGGETRYF.

This clonotype showed up many times. The V gene is TRBV24-1, the J gene TRBJ2-7, with 8 bases lining up with TRBD1. The V gene end was trimmed by 3 bases and the J gene end by 5 bases; junction bases not matched to a gene: 5. Germline V gene sequence: CDR1 KGHDR, CDR2 SFDVKD. The CDR3 has 14 amino acids. This CDR3 is CATSDTLTGDEQYF. The CDR3, as DNA: TGTGCCACCAGTGATACTCTGACAGGGGACGAGCAGTACTTC.

V is TRBV6-1 and J is TRBJ2-2; D might be TRBD1 (6 bases). Trimming cost V 9 bases and J 0 bases, with 14 bases left between them. The CDR3 extends over 15 amino acids. Germline V lookup: CDR1 MNHNS, CDR2 SASEGT. The CDR3 loop reads CASRQVVANTGELFF. CDR3 DNA: TGTGCCAGTAGACAGGTAGTCGCGAACACCGGGGAGCTGTTTTTT.

The chain couples TRBV7-3 to TRBJ2-1; D gene ambiguous. The CDR3 spans 15 residues. Between the trimmed V and J ends, which lost 5 bases and 5 bases, there was a span of 16 bases. Germline V gene sequence: CDR1 SGHTA, CDR2 FQGTGA. This CDR3 reads CASSPYGTEDNEQFF. The CDR3, as DNA: TGTGCCAGCAGCCCCTACGGCACAGAAGACAATGAGCAGTTCTTC. Drawing the rest from reference TRBV7-3 and TRBJ2-1, the complete variable domain is GAGVSQTPSNKVTEKGKYVELRCDPISGHTALYWYRQSLGQGPEFLIYFQGTGAADDSGLPNDRFFAVRPEGSVSTLKIQRTERGDSAVYLCASSPYGTEDNEQFFGPGTRLTVL.

A note on this clonotype: One end of the junction fails to match germline, which may point to a read error. J is TRBJ2-2 and V is TRBV3-1; D is perhaps TRBD1 or TRBD2 (6 bases each). Germline-derived CDR1 and CDR2 are LGHDT and YNNKEL (reference sequence). The CDR3 extends over 17 amino acids. The CDR3 here is CASSQDLGGALAGEPFF. As DNA, the CDR3 is TGTGCCAGCAGCCAAGATCTCGGGGGCGCGTTGGCCGGGGAGCCGTTTTTT. Combining the CDR3 with reference TRBV3-1 and TRBJ2-2 gives the whole variable domain DTAVSQTPKYLVTQMGNDKSIKCEQNLGHDTMYWYKQDSKKFLKIMFSYNNKELIINETVPNRFSPKSPDKAHLNLHINSLELGDSAVYFCASSQDLGGALAGEPFFGEGSRLTVL.

Worth noting for this clonotype: A much larger clone is a single base away; this may be a read error. This sequence joins TRBV18 and TRBJ1-4, with D possibly matching TRBD1 (5 bases). The CDR3 covers 16 residues. Germline CDR1 is KGHSH and CDR2 is LQKENI. In DNA form, the CDR3 reads TGTGCCAGCTCACGAACAGGAGACGCAACTAATGAAAAACTGTATTTT. It codes for CASSRTGDATNEKLYF.

This chain joins TRBV20-1 and TRBJ1-4; D is perhaps TRBD1 (6 bases). There are 14 residues in the CDR3. Per germline, CDR1 DFQATT and CDR2 SNEGSKA (reference sequence). Trimming took 0 bases from V and 4 from J, leaving 9 bases between them. The CDR3 DNA follows: TGCAGTGCTAGAGACAGGGGAAATAATGAAAAACTGTTTTTT. Encoded protein: CSARDRGNNEKLFF.

This clonotype was counted at least ten times. The chain couples TRBV3-1 to TRBJ2-3; D is ambiguous. The ends were cut back, 2 bases at V and 2 bases at J, with 11 bases in the middle. CDR3 length equals 15 residues. CDR1 and CDR2 (germline): LGHDT, YNNKEL (reference sequence). The CDR3 nucleotides are TGTGCCAGCAGCCAATGGGCAGACCTCACAGATACGCAGTATTTT. Translated: CASSQWADLTDTQYF.

This clonotype was observed a handful of times. A single base separates this from a much larger clone, so it may be a read error. The chain recombines TRBV15 with TRBJ2-2; the D gene is possibly TRBD2 (5 bases). CDR1 LNHNV and CDR2 YYDKDF come from the germline V gene (reference sequence). The CDR3 is 17 residues long. Written as DNA, the CDR3 is TGTGCCACCAGCAGAAAAGATACACCGTGGCCTCCCGGGGAGCTGTCTTTT. The encoded protein is CATSRKDTPWPPGELSF.

This clonotype was counted many times. V gene TRBV2 combines with J gene TRBJ2-3; D gene ambiguous. Trimming took 5 bases from V and 6 from J, leaving 9 bases between them. This CDR3 has 12 residues. CDR1 and CDR2 (germline): SNHLY, FYNNEI. The CDR3, as DNA: TGTGCCAGCAGTCTGCAGACCGATACGCAGTATTTT. Protein sequence: CASSLQTDTQYF.

This clonotype was observed a few times. J is TRBJ1-4 and V is TRBV9; 7 bases fit TRBD1. The germline gives CDR1 SGDLS, CDR2 YYNGEE. Germline trimming cut 3 bases from V and 2 bases from J; bases unmatched to any gene: 4. The CDR3 loop spans 15 amino acids. CDR3 coding DNA: TGTGCCAGCAGCGGGAGGGGACAGACTAATGAAAAACTGTTTTTT. Residues: CASSGRGQTNEKLFF.

This clonotype appeared once. This may come from a read error, since a much larger clone is one base off. This chain links TRBV24-1 with TRBJ2-2; tentative D call: TRBD2 (6 bases). This CDR3 region has 16 residues. Germline CDR1 is KGHDR and CDR2 is SFDVKD. V lost 0 bases, J lost 6 bases, and 13 bases lay in between. The CDR3 protein is CATSDLGGGKAGELFF. The CDR3 region has the DNA TGTGCCACCAGTGATTTGGGTGGAGGGAAGGCCGGGGAGCTGTTTTTT.

This clonotype was counted many times. The chain uses TRBV6-5 and TRBJ2-3; D is uncertain. The CDR3 contains 13 residues. V lost 6 bases and J lost 7, with 14 bases in between. CDR1 and CDR2 (germline): MNHEY, SVGAGI. CDR3 coding DNA: TGTGCCAGCAGATCCCCCGCCCAGTATACGCAGTATTTT. Protein product: CASRSPAQYTQYF.

This clonotype has at least ten counts. The V call is TRBV18, the J call TRBJ2-7; D perhaps matches TRBD2 (5 bases). This CDR3 region has 13 residues. CDR1 and CDR2 from the germline V gene are KGHSH and LQKENI. Trimming removed 1 base from V and 6 bases from J, with 10 bases in between. The CDR3 region is CASSPRAGIEQYF. The CDR3 DNA reads TGTGCCAGCTCACCACGCGCCGGGATCGAGCAGTACTTC.

The chain links TRBV27 to TRBJ2-3; TRBD2 matches at 10 bases. Germline-derived CDR1 and CDR2 are MNHEY and SMNVEV (reference sequence). The length of the CDR3 is 16 residues. V lost 1 base, J lost 4 bases, and 5 bases stayed unmatched. Here the CDR3 reads CASSLWSGGASDTQYF. CDR3 DNA sequence: TGTGCCAGCAGTTTATGGAGCGGGGGGGCGTCAGATACGCAGTATTTT.